The present T cell receptor beta chain was sequenced within a study of OX40 agonist ivuxolimab in advanced cancers. A note on the overall study: Ivuxolimab was a fully human IgG2 agonistic monoclonal antibody targeting the costimulatory receptor OX40 (CD134). Intravenous ivuxolimab was administered to patients every 2 weeks at six dose levels: 0.01, 0.1, 0.3, 1.5, 3 and 10 mg/kg. Of the roughly 52 dose-escalation patients, hepatocellular carcinoma was present in about 19, melanoma in some 15, renal cell carcinoma in 9 and head and neck cancer in 9. The dose-escalation cohort was 82.7% male with a mean age of around 62 years, ranging from 23 to 79. Patients were allowed to have had prior anti-PD-1, anti-PD-L1 or anti-CTLA-4 therapy, and approximately 40% of the dose-escalation patients had been treated with checkpoint inhibitors. Partial responses occurred in three dose-escalation patients: two with cutaneous melanoma and one with hepatocellular carcinoma. The purpose of peripheral TCRbeta sequencing was to test whether ivuxolimab changed TCR sequence diversity and led to clonal T-cell expansion. The paper reports the monotherapy dose-escalation portion (N of about 47 patients) of the phase I ivuxolimab trial. Overall study results and their limits: Low levels of normalized T-cell clonal expansion were also seen in some nonresponding patients. Antigen specificity was not determined for the clonally expanded peripheral T cells. At doses of 0.1 to 3.0 mg/kg, clonal expansion of both CD4+ and CD8+ blood T cells was observed from baseline to week 6. After ivuxolimab, expanded clones were on average more numerous among CD8+ T cells than among CD4+ T cells. In the 0.1-3.0 mg/kg groups, partial responders were among the patients with the lowest normalized peripheral clonal expansion, particularly in CD8+ T cells.

V loses 6 bases at its end and J loses 5 bases; junction bases beyond the gene matches: 9. The CDR3, from cysteine to phenylalanine, totals 15 residues. Of the read, only the CDR3 DNA is kept; its 45 bases are in frame from base 1. The germline V gene gives CDR1 as MNHEY and CDR2 as SVGAGI. In the case of this clone: Its antigen has not been determined. No clone much larger than this one lies a single base away; base qualities are absent.

The trial excluded patients who had a history of autoimmune disease or were on systemic immunosuppression. Peripheral blood for TCR sequencing was collected from all dose cohorts at baseline, on cycle 4 day 1, and on cycle 7 day 1. Samples were obtained from an open-label, multicenter, first-in-human phase I dose-escalation trial of ivuxolimab. Adults with locally advanced or metastatic head and neck squamous cell, hepatocellular, melanoma or renal cell carcinoma were enrolled in the trial. CD4+ and CD8+ T cells were sorted separately from peripheral blood before TCR sequencing. To sequence the TCRbeta CDR3 region, genomic DNA was isolated from the sorted cells. The immunoSEQ Assay was used to sequence the TCRbeta CDR3 regions. The table was pulled from immuneACCESS by TCRdb, which kept in-frame rearrangements only. Such tables lose some clones; where checked, under half of the loss comes from unresolved V genes, and the rest has no known cause. The table for this sample lists 60,000 to 90,000 clones; around 80% of them were counted only once. About 5% of the sample is taken by the ten largest.

Sequencing used CD4+ or CD8+ T cells sorted from blood, obtained in a trial of the OX40 agonist ivuxolimab. This TCR was sampled from an adult with an advanced solid tumor such as melanoma, head and neck, liver or kidney cancer. The chain couples TRBV6-5 to TRBJ1-1; 10 central nucleotides agree with TRBD1. The CDR3 amino acid sequence is: CASSEPGQGRTEAFF. The bases are TGTGCCAGCAGCGAACCGGGACAGGGGAGGACTGAAGCTTTCTTT.